The 4 T cell receptor beta chains below were found in one sample sequenced in a study of cytomegalovirus exposure and HLA in healthy donors. The PCR had 60 Vbeta and 13 Jbeta primers. Assay: immunoSEQ multiplex PCR; the TCRdb copy retains only in-frame clones and omits some. The table includes around 67,000 clones, roughly two thirds detected once. Material for sequencing was PBMCs. The receptor set was obtained from a woman aged 50 to 60 in good health and CMV-seronegative.

This clone was found a few times. The chain carries TRBV7-6 and TRBJ1-2; D not certain. The V end was cut by 5 bases, the J end by 2 bases, with 6 bases between. The CDR3 runs to 12 residues. Germline CDR1 SGHVS, CDR2 FNYEAQ. CDR3: CASSRSNYGYTF. The CDR3 nucleotides read TGTGCCAGCAGCCGGTCCAACTATGGCTACACCTTC.

The chain uses TRBV7-2 and TRBJ2-1; 16 bases match TRBD2. The CDR3 has 15 amino acids. The V segment lost 5 bases and the J segment 8 bases; nucleotides outside the gene matches: 3. Germline lookup yields CDR1 SGHTA and CDR2 FQGNSA. The chain's CDR3 is CASSRGLAGGDEQFF. CDR3 nucleotides: TGTGCCAGCAGCCGGGGACTAGCGGGAGGGGATGAGCAGTTCTTC.

The chain is built from TRBV2 and TRBJ2-2; TRBD2 agrees at 9 bases. In germline, CDR1 is SNHLY, CDR2 FYNNEI. The length of the CDR3 is 16 residues. Losses at the gene ends were 4 bases for V and 3 bases for J; bases not matched to a gene: 6. The CDR3 sequence: CASSVRGGTYTGELFF. Here the CDR3 DNA reads TGTGCCAGCAGTGTGCGGGGGGGAACCTACACCGGGGAGCTGTTTTTT.

With respect to this clone: The junction does not match germline at one end; this may be a read error. The chain recombines TRBV30 with TRBJ1-1, with D unclear. The CDR3 covers 10 residues. Germline CDR1 GTSNPN, CDR2 SVGIG (reference sequence). The DNA of the CDR3 is TGTGCATGGAGTAGGACTGAAGCTTTATTT. It codes for CAWSRTEALF.